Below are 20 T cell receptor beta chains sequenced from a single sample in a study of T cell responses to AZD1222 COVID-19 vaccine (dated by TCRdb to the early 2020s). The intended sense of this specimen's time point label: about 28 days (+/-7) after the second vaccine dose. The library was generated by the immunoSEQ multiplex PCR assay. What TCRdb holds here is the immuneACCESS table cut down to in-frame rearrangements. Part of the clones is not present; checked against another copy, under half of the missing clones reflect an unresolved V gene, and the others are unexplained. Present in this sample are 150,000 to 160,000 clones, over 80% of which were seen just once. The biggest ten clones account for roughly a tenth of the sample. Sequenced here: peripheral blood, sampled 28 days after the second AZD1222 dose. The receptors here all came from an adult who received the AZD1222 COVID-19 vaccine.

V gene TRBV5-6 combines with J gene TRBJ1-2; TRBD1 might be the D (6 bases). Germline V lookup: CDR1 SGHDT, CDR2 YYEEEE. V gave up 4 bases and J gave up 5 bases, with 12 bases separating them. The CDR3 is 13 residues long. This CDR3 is CASSIDRSYGYTF. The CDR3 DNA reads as TGTGCCAGCAGCATCGACAGGAGTTATGGCTACACCTTC.

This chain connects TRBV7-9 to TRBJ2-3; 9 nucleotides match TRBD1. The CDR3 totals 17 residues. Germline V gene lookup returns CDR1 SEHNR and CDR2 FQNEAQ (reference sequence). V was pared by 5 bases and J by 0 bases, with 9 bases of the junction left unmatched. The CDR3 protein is CASSPTGTGMSTDTQYF. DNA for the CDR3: TGTGCCAGCAGCCCCACAGGGACAGGGATGAGCACAGATACGCAGTATTTT.

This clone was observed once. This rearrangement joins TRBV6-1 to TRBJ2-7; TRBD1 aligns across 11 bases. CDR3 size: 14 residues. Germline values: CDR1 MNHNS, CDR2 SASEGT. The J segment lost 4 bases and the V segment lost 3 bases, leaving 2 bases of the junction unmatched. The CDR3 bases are TGTGCCAGCAGTGAGGGACAGGGGGAGTACGAGCAGTACTTC. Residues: CASSEGQGEYEQYF.

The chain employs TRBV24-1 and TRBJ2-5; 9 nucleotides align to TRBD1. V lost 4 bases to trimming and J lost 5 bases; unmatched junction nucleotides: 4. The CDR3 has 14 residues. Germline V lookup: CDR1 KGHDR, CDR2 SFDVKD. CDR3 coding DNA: TGTGCCACCAGTGACCCCGGACAGGGGGAGACCCAGTACTTC. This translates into CATSDPGQGETQYF.

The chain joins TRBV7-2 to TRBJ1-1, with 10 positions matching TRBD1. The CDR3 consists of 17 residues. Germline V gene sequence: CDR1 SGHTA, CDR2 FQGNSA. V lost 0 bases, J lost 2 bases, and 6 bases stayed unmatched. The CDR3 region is CASSLALGTGENTEAFF. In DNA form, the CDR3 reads TGTGCCAGCAGCTTAGCCCTCGGGACAGGGGAAAACACTGAAGCTTTCTTT.

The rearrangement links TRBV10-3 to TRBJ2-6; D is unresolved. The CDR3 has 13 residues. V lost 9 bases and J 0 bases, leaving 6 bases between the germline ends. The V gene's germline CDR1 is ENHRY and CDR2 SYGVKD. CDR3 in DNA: TGTGCCATTCGGACCTCTGGGGCCAACGTCCTGACTTTC. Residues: CAIRTSGANVLTF.

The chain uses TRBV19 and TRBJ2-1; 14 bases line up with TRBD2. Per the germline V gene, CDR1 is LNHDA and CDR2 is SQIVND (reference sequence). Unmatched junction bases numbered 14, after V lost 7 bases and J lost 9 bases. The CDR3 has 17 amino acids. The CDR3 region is CASKTPLGTSGRFEQFF. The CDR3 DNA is TGTGCCAGTAAAACCCCCCTGGGGACTAGCGGGAGATTTGAGCAGTTCTTC.

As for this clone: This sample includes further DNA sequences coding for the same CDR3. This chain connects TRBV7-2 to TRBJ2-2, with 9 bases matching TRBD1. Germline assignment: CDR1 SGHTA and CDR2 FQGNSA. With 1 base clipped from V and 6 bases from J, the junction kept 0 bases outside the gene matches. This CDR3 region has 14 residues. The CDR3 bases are TGTGCCAGCAGCTTAGACAGGGGGCCCGGGGAGCTGTTTTTT. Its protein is CASSLDRGPGELFF.

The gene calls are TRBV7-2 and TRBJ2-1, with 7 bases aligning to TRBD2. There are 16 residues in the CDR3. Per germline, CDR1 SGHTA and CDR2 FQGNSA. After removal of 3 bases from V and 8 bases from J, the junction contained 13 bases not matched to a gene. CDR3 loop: CASSFLPGLEIYEQFF. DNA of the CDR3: TGTGCCAGCAGCTTTCTACCCGGACTAGAAATATATGAGCAGTTCTTC.

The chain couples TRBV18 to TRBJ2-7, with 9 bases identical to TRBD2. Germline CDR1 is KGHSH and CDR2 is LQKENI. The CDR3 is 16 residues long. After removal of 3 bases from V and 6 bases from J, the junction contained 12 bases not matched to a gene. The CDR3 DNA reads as TGTGCCAGCTCACCTCAGTGGGGACTAGCTCGAGGCGAGCAGTACTTC. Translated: CASSPQWGLARGEQYF.

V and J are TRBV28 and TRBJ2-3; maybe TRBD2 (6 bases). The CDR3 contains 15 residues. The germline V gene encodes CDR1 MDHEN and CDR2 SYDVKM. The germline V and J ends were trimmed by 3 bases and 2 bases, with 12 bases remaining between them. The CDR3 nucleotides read TGTGCCAGCAGTTTCAGGACTACCTACACAGATACGCAGTATTTT. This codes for CASSFRTTYTDTQYF. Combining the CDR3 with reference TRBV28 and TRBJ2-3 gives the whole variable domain DVKVTQSSRYLVKRTGEKVFLECVQDMDHENMFWYRQDPGLGLRLIYFSYDVKMKEKGDIPEGYSVSREKKERFSLILESASTNQTSMYLCASSFRTTYTDTQYFGPGTRLTVL.

The CDR3 DNA follows: TGTGCCAGCAGTGAGGTCCGGATTAGAAGAGAGACCCAGTACTTC. Its protein product is CASSEVRIRRETQYF. The chain is built from TRBV6-2 or TRBV6-3 and TRBJ2-5; D not resolved. The CDR3 has 15 residues. Trimming left V 5 bases short and J 4 bases short, with 17 bases between. Germline V gene lookup returns CDR1 MNHEY and CDR2 SVGEGT.

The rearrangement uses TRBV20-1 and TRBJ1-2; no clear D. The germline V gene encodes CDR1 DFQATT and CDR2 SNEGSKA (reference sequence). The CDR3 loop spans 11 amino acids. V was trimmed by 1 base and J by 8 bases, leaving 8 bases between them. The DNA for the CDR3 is TGCAGTGCTAGAGTCGGGGTCGGCTACACCTTC. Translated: CSARVGVGYTF.

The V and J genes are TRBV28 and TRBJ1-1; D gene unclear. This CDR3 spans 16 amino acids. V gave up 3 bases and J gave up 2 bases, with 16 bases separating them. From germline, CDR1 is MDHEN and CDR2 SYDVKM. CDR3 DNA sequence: TGTGCCAGCAGTTTGAAGCAAACGATCCGAAACACTGAAGCTTTCTTT. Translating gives CASSLKQTIRNTEAFF.

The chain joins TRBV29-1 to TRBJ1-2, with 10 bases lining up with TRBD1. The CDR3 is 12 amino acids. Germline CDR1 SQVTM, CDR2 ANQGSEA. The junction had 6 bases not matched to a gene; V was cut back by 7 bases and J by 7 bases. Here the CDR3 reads CSAGQGKGGYTF. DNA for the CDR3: TGCAGCGCGGGACAGGGGAAGGGTGGCTACACCTTC.

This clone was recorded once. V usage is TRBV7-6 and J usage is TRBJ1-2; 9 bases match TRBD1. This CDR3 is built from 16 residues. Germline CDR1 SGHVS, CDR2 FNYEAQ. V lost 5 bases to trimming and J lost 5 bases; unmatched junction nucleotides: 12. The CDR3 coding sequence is TGTGCCAGCAGCCCCTACCAAACAGGGGGCAGGTATGGCTACACCTTC. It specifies CASSPYQTGGRYGYTF. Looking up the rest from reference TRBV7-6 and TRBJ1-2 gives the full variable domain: GAGVSQSPRYKVTKRGQDVALRCDPISGHVSLYWYRQALGQGPEFLTYFNYEAQQDKSGLPNDRFSAERPEGSISTLTIQRTEQRDSAMYRCASSPYQTGGRYGYTFGSGTRLTVV.

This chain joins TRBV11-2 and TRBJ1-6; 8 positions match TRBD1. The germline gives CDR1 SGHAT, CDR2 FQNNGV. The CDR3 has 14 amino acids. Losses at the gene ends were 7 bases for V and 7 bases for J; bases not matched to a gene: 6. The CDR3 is CASTPDRVNSPLHF. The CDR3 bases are TGTGCCAGCACCCCGGACAGGGTGAATTCACCCCTCCACTTT. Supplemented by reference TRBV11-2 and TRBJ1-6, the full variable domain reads EAGVAQSPRYKIIEKRQSVAFWCNPISGHATLYWYQQILGQGPKLLIQFQNNGVVDDSQLPKDRFSAERLKGVDSTLKIQPAKLEDSAVYLCASTPDRVNSPLHFGNGTRLTVT.

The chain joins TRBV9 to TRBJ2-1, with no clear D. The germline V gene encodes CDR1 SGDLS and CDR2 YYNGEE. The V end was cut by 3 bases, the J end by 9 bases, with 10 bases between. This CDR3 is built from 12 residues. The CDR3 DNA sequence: TGTGCCAGCAGCGAGGACGCAGGTGAGCAGTTCTTC. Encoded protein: CASSEDAGEQFF. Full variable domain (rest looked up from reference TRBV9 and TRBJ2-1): DSGVTQTPKHLITATGQRVTLRCSPRSGDLSVYWYQQSLDQGLQFLIQYYNGEERAKGNILERFSAQQFPDLHSELNLSSLELGDSALYFCASSEDAGEQFFGPGTRLTVL.

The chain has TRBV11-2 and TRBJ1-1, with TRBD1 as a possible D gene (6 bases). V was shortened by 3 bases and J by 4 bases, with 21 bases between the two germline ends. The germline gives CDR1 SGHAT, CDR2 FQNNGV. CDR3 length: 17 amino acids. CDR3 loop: CASSFNQAAARGTEAFF. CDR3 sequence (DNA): TGTGCCAGCAGCTTCAATCAAGCGGCGGCCAGGGGCACTGAAGCTTTCTTT.

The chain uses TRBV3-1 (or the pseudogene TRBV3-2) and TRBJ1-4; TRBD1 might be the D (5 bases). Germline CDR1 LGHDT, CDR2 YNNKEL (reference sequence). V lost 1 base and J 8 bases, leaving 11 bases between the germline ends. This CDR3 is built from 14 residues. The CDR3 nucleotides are TGTGCCAGCAGCCAAGCGGGGGGTGGGGAAAAACTGTTTTTT. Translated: CASSQAGGGEKLFF.